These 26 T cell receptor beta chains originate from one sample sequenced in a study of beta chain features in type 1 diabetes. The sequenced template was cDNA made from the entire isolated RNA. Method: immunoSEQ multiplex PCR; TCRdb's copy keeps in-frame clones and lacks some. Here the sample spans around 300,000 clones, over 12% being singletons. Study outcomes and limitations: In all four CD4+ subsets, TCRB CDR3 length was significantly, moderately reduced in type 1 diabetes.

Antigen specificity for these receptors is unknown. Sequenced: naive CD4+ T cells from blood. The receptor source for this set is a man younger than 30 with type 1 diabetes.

In nucleotides, the CDR3 is TGTGCCAGCCGTGACAGGGTACCCTACAATGAGCAGTTCTTC. It yields the protein CASRDRVPYNEQFF. The V and J genes are TRBV27 and TRBJ2-1; 7 bases map to TRBD1. The CDR3 covers 14 residues. V gave up 8 bases and J gave up 2 bases; unmatched junction bases: 6. Germline CDR1 is MNHEY and CDR2 is SMNVEV (reference sequence).

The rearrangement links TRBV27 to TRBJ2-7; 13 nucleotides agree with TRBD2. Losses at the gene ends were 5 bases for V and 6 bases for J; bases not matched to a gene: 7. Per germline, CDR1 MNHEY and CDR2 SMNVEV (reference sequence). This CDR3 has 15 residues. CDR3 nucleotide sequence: TGTGCCAGCAGTATCACTAGCGGGAGGGCGGGCGAGCAGTACTTC. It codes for CASSITSGRAGEQYF.

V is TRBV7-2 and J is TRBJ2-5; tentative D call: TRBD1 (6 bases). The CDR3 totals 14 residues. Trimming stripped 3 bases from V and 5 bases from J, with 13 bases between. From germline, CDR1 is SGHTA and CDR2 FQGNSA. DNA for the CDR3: TGTGCCAGCAGCTTCCAGGGGCGAGGGGAGACCCAGTACTTC. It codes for CASSFQGRGETQYF. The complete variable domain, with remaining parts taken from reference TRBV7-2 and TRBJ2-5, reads GAGVSQSPSNKVTEKGKDVELRCDPISGHTALYWYRQSLGQGLEFLIYFQGNSAPDKSGLPSDRFSAERTGGSVSTLTIQRTQQEDSAVYLCASSFQGRGETQYFGPGTRLLVL.

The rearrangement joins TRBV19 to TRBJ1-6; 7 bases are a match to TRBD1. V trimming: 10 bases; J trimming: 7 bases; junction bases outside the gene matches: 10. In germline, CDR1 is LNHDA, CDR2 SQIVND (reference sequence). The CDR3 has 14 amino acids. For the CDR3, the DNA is TGTGCCACAGCGGACGACAGGGTAAATTCACCCCTCCACTTT. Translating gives CATADDRVNSPLHF.

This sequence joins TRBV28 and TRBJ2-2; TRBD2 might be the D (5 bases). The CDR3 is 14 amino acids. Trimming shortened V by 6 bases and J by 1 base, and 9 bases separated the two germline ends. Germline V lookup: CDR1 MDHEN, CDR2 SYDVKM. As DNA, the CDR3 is TGTGCCAGCAGACTAGACGGGAACACCGGGGAGCTGTTTTTT. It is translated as CASRLDGNTGELFF.

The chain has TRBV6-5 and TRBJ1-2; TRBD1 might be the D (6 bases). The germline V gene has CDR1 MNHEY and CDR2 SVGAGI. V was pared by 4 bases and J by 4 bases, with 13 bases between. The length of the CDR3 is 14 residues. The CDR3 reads CASSSTGLLYGYTF. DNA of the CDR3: TGTGCCAGCAGTTCCACAGGGTTACTCTATGGCTACACCTTC.

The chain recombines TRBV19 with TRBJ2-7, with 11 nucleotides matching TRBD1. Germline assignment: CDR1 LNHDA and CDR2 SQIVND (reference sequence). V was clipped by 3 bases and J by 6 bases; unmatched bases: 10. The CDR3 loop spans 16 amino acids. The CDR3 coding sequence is TGTGCCAGTAGTATCGCTGGGACAGGGGGAGCCCTCGAGCAGTACTTC. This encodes CASSIAGTGGALEQYF.

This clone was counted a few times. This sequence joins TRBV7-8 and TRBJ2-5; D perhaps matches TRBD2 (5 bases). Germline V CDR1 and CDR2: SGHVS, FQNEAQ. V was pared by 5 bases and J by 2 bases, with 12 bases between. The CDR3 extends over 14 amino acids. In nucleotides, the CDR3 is TGTGCCAGCAGCCGTCATACTAGACAAGAGACCCAGTACTTC. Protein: CASSRHTRQETQYF.

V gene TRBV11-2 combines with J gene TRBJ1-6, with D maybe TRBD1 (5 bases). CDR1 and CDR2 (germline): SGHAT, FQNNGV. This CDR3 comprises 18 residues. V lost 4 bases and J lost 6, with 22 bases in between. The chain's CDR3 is CASSSPGRRTPINSPLHF. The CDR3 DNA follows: TGTGCCAGCAGCTCCCCAGGGCGACGCACACCAATTAATTCACCCCTCCACTTT.

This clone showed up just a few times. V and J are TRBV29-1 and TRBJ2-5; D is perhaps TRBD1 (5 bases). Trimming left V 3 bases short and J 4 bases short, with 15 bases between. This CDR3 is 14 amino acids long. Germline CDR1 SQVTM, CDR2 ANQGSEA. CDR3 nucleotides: TGCAGCGTTGATGGCGGACAAACTCGAGAGACCCAGTACTTC. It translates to CSVDGGQTRETQYF.

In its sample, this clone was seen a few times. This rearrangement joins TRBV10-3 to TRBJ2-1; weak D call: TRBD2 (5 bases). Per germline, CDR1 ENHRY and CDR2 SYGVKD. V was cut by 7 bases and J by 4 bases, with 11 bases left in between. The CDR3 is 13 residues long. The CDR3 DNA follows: TGTGCCATCACCGAGGGCGTTTACAATGAGCAGTTCTTC. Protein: CAITEGVYNEQFF.

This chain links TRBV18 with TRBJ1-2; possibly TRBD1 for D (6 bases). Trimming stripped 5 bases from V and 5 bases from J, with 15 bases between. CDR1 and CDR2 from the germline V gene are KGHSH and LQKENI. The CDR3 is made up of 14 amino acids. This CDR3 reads CASSSRTDIYGYTF. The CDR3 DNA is TGTGCCAGCTCATCGAGGACAGACATATATGGCTACACCTTC.

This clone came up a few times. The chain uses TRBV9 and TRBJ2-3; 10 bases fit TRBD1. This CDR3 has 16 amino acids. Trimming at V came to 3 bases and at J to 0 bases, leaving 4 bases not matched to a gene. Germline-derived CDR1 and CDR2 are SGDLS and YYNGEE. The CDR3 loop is CASSADRGRSTDTQYF. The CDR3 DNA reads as TGTGCCAGCAGCGCAGACAGGGGGCGAAGCACAGATACGCAGTATTTT.

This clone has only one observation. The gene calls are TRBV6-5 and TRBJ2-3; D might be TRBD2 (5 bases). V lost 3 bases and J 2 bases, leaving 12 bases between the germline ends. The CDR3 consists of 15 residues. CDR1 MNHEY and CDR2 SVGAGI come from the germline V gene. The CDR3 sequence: CASSYDHDYTDTQYF. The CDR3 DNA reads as TGTGCCAGCAGTTATGACCACGACTACACAGATACGCAGTATTTT.

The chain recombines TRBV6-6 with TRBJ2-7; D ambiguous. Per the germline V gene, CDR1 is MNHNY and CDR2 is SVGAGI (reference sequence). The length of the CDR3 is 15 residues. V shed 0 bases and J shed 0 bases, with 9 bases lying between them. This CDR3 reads CASSYSTRSSYEQYF. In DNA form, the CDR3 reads TGTGCCAGCAGTTACTCGACGCGGAGCTCCTACGAGCAGTACTTC.

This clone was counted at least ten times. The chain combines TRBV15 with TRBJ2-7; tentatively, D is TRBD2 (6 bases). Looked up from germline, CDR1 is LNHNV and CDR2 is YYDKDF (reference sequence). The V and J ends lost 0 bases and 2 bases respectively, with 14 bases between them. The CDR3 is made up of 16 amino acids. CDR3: CATSRDPRGGTYEQYF. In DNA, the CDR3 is TGTGCCACCAGCAGAGATCCACGGGGAGGAACCTACGAGCAGTACTTC.

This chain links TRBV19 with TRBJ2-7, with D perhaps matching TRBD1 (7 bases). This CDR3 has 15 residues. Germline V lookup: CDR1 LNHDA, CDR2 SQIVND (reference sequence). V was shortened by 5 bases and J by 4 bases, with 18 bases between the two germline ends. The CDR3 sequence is CASSDPTEGAYEQYF. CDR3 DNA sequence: TGTGCCAGTAGTGATCCGACGGAGGGGGCTTACGAGCAGTACTTC.

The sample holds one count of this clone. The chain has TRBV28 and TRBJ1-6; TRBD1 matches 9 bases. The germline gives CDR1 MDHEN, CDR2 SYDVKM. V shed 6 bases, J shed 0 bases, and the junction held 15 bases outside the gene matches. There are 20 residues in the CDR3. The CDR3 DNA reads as TGTGCCAGCAGACTGACAGGGGGAGCTTTCACCGGCTCCTATAATTCACCCCTCCACTTT. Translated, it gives CASRLTGGAFTGSYNSPLHF.

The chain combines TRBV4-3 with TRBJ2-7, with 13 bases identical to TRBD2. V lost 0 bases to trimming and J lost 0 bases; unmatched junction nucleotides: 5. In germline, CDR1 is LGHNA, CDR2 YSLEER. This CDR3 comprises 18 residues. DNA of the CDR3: TGCGCCAGCAGCCAAGATATGGGACTAGCGGGGAACTCCTACGAGCAGTACTTC. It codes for CASSQDMGLAGNSYEQYF.

The chain's CDR3 is CASSGGLAGRQYF. CDR3 DNA sequence: TGTGCCAGCAGTGGGGGACTAGCGGGCCGACAGTACTTC. The chain carries TRBV25-1 and TRBJ2-4; 12 bases line up with TRBD2. The V gene's germline CDR1 is MGHDK and CDR2 SYGVNS. The CDR3 length is 13 residues. V lost 4 bases to trimming and J lost 13 bases; unmatched junction nucleotides: 5.

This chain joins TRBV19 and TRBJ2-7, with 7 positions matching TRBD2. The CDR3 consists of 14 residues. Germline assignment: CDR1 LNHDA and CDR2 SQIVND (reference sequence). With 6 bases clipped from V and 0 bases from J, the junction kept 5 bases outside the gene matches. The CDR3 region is CASSPSGGSYEQYF. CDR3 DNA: TGTGCCAGTAGCCCCTCGGGGGGCTCCTACGAGCAGTACTTC.

Written as DNA, the CDR3 is TGTGCCAGCAGCCCCCGGTCAGATACGCAGTATTTT. As protein: CASSPRSDTQYF. The chain uses TRBV7-9 and TRBJ2-3; D gene ambiguous. This CDR3 has 12 amino acids. Germline V lookup: CDR1 SEHNR, CDR2 FQNEAQ (reference sequence). V gave up 5 bases and J gave up 4 bases, with 7 bases separating them.

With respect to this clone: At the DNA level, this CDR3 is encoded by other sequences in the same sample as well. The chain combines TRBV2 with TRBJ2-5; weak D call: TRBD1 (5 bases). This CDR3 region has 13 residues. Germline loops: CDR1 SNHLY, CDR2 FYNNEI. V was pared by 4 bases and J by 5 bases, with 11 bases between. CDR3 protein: CASSVDSRETQYF. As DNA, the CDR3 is TGTGCCAGCAGTGTCGACAGCCGGGAGACCCAGTACTTC.

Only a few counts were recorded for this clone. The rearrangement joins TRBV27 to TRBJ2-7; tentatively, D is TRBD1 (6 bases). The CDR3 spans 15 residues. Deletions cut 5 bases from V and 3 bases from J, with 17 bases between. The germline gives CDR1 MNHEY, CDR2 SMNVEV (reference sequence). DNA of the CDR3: TGTGCCAGCAGTCCTGACCACAGGGACATCTACGAGCAGTACTTC. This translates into CASSPDHRDIYEQYF.

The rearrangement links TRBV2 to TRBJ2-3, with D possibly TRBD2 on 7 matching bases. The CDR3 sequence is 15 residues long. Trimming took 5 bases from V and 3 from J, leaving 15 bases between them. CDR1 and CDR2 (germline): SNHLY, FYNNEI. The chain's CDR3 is CASSPRRGGTDTQYF. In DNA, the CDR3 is TGTGCCAGCAGTCCCCGGAGGGGGGGGACAGATACGCAGTATTTT.

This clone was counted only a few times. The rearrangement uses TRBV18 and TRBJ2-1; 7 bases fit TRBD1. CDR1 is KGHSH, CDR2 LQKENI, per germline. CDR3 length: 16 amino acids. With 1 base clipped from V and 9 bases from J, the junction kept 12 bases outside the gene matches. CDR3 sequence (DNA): TGTGCCAGCTCACCACTTTTGGGACAGCCTCAAGGTGAGCAGTTCTTC. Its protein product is CASSPLLGQPQGEQFF.